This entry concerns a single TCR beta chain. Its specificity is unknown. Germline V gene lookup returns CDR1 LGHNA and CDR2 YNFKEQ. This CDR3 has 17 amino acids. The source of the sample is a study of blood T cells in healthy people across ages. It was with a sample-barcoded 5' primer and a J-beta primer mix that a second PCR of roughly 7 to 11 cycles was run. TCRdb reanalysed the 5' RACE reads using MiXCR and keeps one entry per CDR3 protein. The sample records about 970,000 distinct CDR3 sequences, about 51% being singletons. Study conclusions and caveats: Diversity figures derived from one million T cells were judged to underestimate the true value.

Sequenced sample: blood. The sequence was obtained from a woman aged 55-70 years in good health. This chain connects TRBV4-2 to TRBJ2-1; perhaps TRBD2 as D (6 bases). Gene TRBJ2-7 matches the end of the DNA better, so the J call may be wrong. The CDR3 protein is CASSLDVAVHAYNEQYF. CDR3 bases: TGTGCCAGCAGCCTCGATGTAGCGGTCCACGCCTACAATGAGCAGTACTTC.